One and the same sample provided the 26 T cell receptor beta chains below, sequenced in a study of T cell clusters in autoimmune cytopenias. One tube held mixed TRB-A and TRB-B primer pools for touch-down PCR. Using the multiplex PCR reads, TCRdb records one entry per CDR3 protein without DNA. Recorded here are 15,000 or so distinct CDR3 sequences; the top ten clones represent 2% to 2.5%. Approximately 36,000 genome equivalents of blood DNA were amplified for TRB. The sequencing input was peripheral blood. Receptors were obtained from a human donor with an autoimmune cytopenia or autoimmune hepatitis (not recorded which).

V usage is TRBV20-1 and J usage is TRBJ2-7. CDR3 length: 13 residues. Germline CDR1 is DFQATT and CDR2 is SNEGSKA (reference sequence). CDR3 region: CSAAGSGGYEQYF.

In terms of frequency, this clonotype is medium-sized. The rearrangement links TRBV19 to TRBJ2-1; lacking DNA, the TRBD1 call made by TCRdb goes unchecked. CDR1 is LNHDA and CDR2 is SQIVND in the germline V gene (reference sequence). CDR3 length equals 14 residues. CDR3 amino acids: CASSYSKDRGLQFF.

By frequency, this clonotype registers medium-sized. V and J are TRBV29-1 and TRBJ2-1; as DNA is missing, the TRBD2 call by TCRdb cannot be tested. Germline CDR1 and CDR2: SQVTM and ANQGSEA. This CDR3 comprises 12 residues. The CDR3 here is CSAERGGNEQFF.

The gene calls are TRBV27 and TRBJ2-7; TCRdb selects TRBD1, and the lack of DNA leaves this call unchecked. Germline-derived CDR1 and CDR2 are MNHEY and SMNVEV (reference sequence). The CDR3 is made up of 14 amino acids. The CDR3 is CASIPNDRVYEQYF.

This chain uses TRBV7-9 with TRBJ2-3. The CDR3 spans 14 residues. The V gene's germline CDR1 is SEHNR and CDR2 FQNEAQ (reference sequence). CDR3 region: CASRDLTYTDTQYF.

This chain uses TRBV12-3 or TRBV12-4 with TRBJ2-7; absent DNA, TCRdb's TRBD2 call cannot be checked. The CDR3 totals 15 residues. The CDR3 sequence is CASRHRDSQSYEQYF.

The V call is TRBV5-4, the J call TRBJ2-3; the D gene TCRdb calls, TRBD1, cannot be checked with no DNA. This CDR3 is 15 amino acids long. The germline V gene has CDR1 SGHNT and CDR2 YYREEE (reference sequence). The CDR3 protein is CASSYGQGTTDTQYF.

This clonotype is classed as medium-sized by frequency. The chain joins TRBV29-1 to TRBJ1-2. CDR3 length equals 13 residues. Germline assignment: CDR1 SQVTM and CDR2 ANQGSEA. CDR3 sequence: CSVEERQYYGYTF.

The CDR3 spells CASSTGPFMNTEAFF. The J gene is TRBJ1-1, the V gene TRBV6-5; TCRdb's D gene call, TRBD1, goes unchecked for lack of DNA. Germline V lookup: CDR1 MNHEY, CDR2 SVGAGI. This CDR3 has 15 amino acids.

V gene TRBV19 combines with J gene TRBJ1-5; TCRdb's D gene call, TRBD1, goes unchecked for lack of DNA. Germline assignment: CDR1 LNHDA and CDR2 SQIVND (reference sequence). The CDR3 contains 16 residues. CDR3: CASSMSPGQLSQPQHF. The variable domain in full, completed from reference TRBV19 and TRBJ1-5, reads DGGITQSPKYLFRKEGQNVTLSCEQNLNHDAMYWYRQDPGQGLRLIYYSQIVNDFQKGDIAEGYSVSREKKESFPLTVTSAQKNPTAFYLCASSMSPGQLSQPQHFGDGTRLSIL.

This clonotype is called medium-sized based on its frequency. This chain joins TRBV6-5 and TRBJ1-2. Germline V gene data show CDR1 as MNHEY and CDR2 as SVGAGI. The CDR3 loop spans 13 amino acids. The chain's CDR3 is CASRHFAGSGYTF.

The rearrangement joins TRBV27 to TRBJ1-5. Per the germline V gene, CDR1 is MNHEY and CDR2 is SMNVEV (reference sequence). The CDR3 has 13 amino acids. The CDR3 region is CASSLRGDQPQHF.

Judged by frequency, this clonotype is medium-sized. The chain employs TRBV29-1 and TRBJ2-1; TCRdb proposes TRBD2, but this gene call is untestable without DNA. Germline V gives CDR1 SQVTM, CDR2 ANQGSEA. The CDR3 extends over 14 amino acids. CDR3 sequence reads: CSVAPAGGFNEQFF.

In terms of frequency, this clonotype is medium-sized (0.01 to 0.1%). CDR3 sequence reads: CSVEVSGTGYGYTF. This chain connects TRBV29-1 to TRBJ1-2; lacking DNA, the TRBD1 call made by TCRdb goes unchecked. The length of the CDR3 is 14 residues. The germline V gene encodes CDR1 SQVTM and CDR2 ANQGSEA.

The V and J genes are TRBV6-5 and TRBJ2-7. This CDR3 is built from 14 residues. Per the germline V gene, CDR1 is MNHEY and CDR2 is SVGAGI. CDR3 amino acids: CASRGHADSYEQYF.

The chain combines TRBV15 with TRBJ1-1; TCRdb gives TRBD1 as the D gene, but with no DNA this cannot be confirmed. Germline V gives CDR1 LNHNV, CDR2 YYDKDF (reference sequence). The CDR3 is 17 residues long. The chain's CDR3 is CATSRDRGQTMNTEAFF.

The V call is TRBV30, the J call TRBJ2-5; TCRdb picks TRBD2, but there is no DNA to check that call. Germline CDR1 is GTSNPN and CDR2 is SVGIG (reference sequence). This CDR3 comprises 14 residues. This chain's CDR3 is CAWNSGAGPETQYF.

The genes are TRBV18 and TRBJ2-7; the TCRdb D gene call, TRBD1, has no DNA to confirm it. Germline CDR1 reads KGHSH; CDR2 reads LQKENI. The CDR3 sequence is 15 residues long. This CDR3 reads CASSPQQAASYEQYF.

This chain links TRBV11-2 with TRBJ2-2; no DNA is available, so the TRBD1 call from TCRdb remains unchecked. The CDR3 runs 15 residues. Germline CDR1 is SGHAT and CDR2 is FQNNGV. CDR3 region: CASSLAAGTAGELFF.

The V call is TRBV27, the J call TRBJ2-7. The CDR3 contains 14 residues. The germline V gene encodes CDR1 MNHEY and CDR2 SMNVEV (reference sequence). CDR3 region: CASSPDRSSYEQYF.

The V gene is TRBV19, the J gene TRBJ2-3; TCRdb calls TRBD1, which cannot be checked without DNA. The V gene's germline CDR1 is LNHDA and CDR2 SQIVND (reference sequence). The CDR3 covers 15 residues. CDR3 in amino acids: CASSIRDSSTDTQYF. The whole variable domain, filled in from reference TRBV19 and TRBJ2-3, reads DGGITQSPKYLFRKEGQNVTLSCEQNLNHDAMYWYRQDPGQGLRLIYYSQIVNDFQKGDIAEGYSVSREKKESFPLTVTSAQKNPTAFYLCASSIRDSSTDTQYFGPGTRLTVL.

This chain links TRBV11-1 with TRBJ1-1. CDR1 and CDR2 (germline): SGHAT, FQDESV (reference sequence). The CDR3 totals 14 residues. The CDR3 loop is CASGSARTADEAFF.

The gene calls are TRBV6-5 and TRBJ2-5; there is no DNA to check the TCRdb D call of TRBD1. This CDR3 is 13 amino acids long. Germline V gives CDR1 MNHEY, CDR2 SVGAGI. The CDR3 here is CASIGKGEETQYF.

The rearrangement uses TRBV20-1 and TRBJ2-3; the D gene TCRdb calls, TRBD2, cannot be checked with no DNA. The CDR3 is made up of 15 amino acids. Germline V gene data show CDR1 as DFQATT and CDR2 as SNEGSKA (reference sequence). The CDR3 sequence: CSADGMTSGSISEYF.

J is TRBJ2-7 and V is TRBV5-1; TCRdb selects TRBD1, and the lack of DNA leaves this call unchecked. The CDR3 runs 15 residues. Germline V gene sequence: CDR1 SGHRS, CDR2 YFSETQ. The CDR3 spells CASSPQGGRSYEQYF.

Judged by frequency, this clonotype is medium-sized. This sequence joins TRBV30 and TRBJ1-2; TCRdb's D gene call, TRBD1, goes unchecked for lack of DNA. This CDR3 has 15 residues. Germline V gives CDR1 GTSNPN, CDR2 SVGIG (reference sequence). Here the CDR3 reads CAWTFDRGGHYGYTF.